This TCR beta chain was identified during a study of T cells and Merkel cell carcinoma outcomes. The ends were cut back, 6 bases at V and 6 bases at J, with 14 bases in the middle. Germline CDR1 reads SGHTA; CDR2 reads FQGNSA. This CDR3 comprises 13 residues. TCRdb's copy holds only in-frame clones and misses some; the assay was immunoSEQ multiplex PCR. The sample holds roughly 4,600 clones, about 88% seen once. The chain employs TRBV7-2 and TRBJ1-1, with D hard to call. Sequenced input: tumor tissue from Merkel cell carcinoma. The TCR sequence derives from a human donor with Merkel cell carcinoma. The DNA for the CDR3 is TGTGCCAGCAGTTCCTTCGAGGGCGCTGAAGCTTTCTTT. Translation gives CASSSFEGAEAFF.